Listed below are T cell receptor beta chains from one sample, sequenced in a study of T cell changes during pregnancy in multiple sclerosis. Assay used: immunoSEQ multiplex PCR; TCRdb lists only in-frame clones, some missing. The profile shows some 94,000 clones, roughly 90% of them singletons. The material sequenced was peripheral blood, taken in the first trimester of pregnancy. Source of these receptors: a female donor with multiple sclerosis, enrolled in a pregnancy study. CDR3s include the opening cysteine and the closing phenylalanine or tryptophan.

v_call	cdr3_aa
TRBV30	CAWSVDTTLRAQYF
TRBV7-8	CASSLAGQNYGYTF
TRBV25-1	CASSDGEDSGRPQHF
TRBV5-1	CASSLSGTEYGYTF
TRBV6-1	CASSAFTGGHYGYTF
TRBV9	CASSATWTARTYEQYF
TRBV5-1	CASRRAAGETQYF
TRBV14	CASSQVRGAGLNTGELFF
TRBV10-1	CARNAGICWYGYTF
TRBV4-1	CASSLVPGLALDEQYF
TRBV7-9	CASSLVQGSSGELFF
TRBV13	CASSFFGTGMYEQYF
TRBV6-6	CASSYVTGGGQPQHF
TRBV27	CASSLGRGTEAFF
TRBV11-2	CASSPGGQGALGTGELFF
TRBV6-1	CASSGGRSSNTGELFF
TRBV7-6	CASSLASGFGTYEQYF
TRBV19	CASSPRGTWTKPNQPQHF
TRBV5-8	CASSFRGITDTQYF
TRBV11-2	CASSLDGSGTNGYTF
TRBV5-1	CASSLATGGGTQYF
TRBV4-1	CASRPLGQGSNTGELFF
TRBV25-1	CASSDSRGGLIETQYF